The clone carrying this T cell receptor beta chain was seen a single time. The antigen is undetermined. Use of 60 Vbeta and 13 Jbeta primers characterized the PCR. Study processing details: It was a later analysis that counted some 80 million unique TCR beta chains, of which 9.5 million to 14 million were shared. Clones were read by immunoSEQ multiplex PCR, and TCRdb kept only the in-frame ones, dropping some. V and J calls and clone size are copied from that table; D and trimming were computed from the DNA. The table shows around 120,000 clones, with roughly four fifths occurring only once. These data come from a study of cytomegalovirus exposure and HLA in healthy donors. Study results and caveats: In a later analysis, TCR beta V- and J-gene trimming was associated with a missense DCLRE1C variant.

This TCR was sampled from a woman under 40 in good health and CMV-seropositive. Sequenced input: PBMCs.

The CDR3 loop is CASTHRTSGDSYNEQFF. Here the CDR3 DNA reads TGTGCCAGCACCCATAGGACTAGCGGGGACTCCTACAATGAGCAGTTCTTC. V is TRBV11-2 and J is TRBJ2-1; 12 positions agree with TRBD2. V was pared by 7 bases and J by 0 bases, with 7 bases of the junction left unmatched. There are 17 residues in the CDR3. Germline V lookup: CDR1 SGHAT, CDR2 FQNNGV.